The next 32 T cell receptor beta chains were all read from a single sample in a study of T cells expressing NK-cell markers. TCRdb re-called the 5' RACE reads and catalogs CDR3 proteins one per entry, DNA excluded. Recorded for this sample: about 430,000 distinct CDR3 sequences. Sequenced sample: blood T cells: a sorted CD56 or NKG2C T cell subset, CD4+ or CD8+ T cells, or bulk PBMC T cells (not recorded which). The source is a woman in her 50s in good health.

V is TRBV2 and J is TRBJ1-5; checking the TCRdb D call of TRBD1 is not possible without DNA. CDR1 and CDR2 from the germline V gene are SNHLY and FYNNEI. The CDR3 runs to 15 residues. CDR3 region: CASKDGGGYNQPQHF.

The chain is built from TRBV29-1 and TRBJ2-1; TCRdb's D call of TRBD1 is untestable without DNA. The CDR3 contains 13 residues. Germline lookup yields CDR1 SQVTM and CDR2 ANQGSEA. The CDR3 loop reads CSAPGTGGREQFF.

J is TRBJ2-1 and V is TRBV20-1; with no DNA, the TCRdb D assignment of TRBD2 cannot be verified. Germline values: CDR1 DFQATT, CDR2 SNEGSKA (reference sequence). This CDR3 comprises 15 residues. CDR3 loop: CSATLLAGAGNEQFF.

This rearrangement joins TRBV12-3 or TRBV12-4 to TRBJ2-4. There are 14 residues in the CDR3. CDR3 amino acids: CASRENQNQNIQYF.

The chain uses TRBV5-1 and TRBJ2-7; TCRdb proposes TRBD2, but this gene call is untestable without DNA. Germline V gives CDR1 SGHRS, CDR2 YFSETQ. The CDR3 loop spans 18 amino acids. CDR3 in amino acids: CASSREGGQTWSSYEQYF.

The V gene is TRBV12-3 or TRBV12-4, the J gene TRBJ2-3; TCRdb lists TRBD2, though no DNA is available to test this call. The CDR3 length is 17 residues. CDR3 protein: CASTGTSGTKMRDTQYF.

The chain employs TRBV20-1 and TRBJ2-1; TCRdb picks TRBD2, but there is no DNA to check that call. The CDR3 has 16 residues. Germline lookup yields CDR1 DFQATT and CDR2 SNEGSKA (reference sequence). Here the CDR3 reads CSARSRLDFSSNEQFF.

The J gene is TRBJ1-1, the V gene TRBV20-1. Germline values: CDR1 DFQATT, CDR2 SNEGSKA (reference sequence). This CDR3 spans 12 amino acids. The CDR3 spells CSARDYNTEAFF.

V and J are TRBV7-9 and TRBJ2-2; TCRdb's D call, TRBD1, is unchecked because there is no DNA. Germline assignment: CDR1 SEHNR and CDR2 FQNEAQ (reference sequence). The CDR3 length is 14 residues. The CDR3 is CASSVARDTGELFF.

The chain's CDR3 is CASRSRGYGGAEGNTIYF. The rearrangement uses TRBV6-5 and TRBJ1-3; no DNA is available, so the TRBD1 call from TCRdb remains unchecked. Germline CDR1 reads MNHEY; CDR2 reads SVGAGI. The CDR3 is 18 residues long.

The CDR3 region is CASSLPAGGLQNYNEQFF. The chain combines TRBV5-1 with TRBJ2-1; as DNA is missing, the TRBD2 call by TCRdb cannot be tested. This CDR3 comprises 18 residues. Per germline, CDR1 SGHRS and CDR2 YFSETQ.

This chain connects TRBV29-1 to TRBJ1-2; the TCRdb call, TRBD1, lacks DNA for checking. This CDR3 is 15 amino acids long. Germline V gene sequence: CDR1 SQVTM, CDR2 ANQGSEA. Here the CDR3 reads CSVQVLKTGEYGYTF.

The chain uses TRBV7-8 and TRBJ1-3; checking the TCRdb D call of TRBD1 is not possible without DNA. This CDR3 spans 16 amino acids. Germline CDR1 and CDR2: SGHVS and FQNEAQ. This chain's CDR3 is CASSLARIQDRNTIYF.

The chain carries TRBV7-9 and TRBJ2-3; TCRdb outputs TRBD1, but without DNA this stays unchecked. The CDR3 contains 18 residues. Germline V gene lookup returns CDR1 SEHNR and CDR2 FQNEAQ (reference sequence). CDR3 amino acids: CASSLPRVRIPSTDTQYF.

V gene TRBV19 combines with J gene TRBJ2-3. The CDR3 is 13 residues long. Germline V gene lookup returns CDR1 LNHDA and CDR2 SQIVND (reference sequence). The CDR3 protein is CASRGSTTDTQYF.

The CDR3 is CASSFPSTIVGGRTDTQYF. The chain combines TRBV5-1 with TRBJ2-3; TCRdb indicates TRBD2, and absent DNA this call remains unverified. Germline CDR1 and CDR2: SGHRS and YFSETQ. The CDR3 contains 19 residues.

The rearrangement uses TRBV12-3 or TRBV12-4 and TRBJ1-2; as DNA is missing, the TRBD1 call by TCRdb cannot be tested. The CDR3 is 12 residues long. CDR3 amino acids: CASSRGRGGYTF.

The J gene is TRBJ2-7, the V gene TRBV3-1; TCRdb selects TRBD2, and the lack of DNA leaves this call unchecked. Germline CDR1 reads LGHDT; CDR2 reads YNNKEL (reference sequence). This CDR3 spans 14 amino acids. CDR3 sequence reads: CASSQVGGGHEQYF.

V gene TRBV5-5 combines with J gene TRBJ2-2. Germline CDR1 SGHKS, CDR2 YYEKEE (reference sequence). This CDR3 region has 15 residues. The CDR3 region is CASSLVRRNTGELFF.

V usage is TRBV2 and J usage is TRBJ2-1; TCRdb lists TRBD2, though no DNA is available to test this call. Looked up from germline, CDR1 is SNHLY and CDR2 is FYNNEI. CDR3 length equals 18 residues. The CDR3 is CASSEVRIGLAGVNEQFF.

The CDR3: CASSLRSQETQYF. The chain joins TRBV5-1 to TRBJ2-5. This CDR3 region has 13 residues. Germline V lookup: CDR1 SGHRS, CDR2 YFSETQ.

V usage is TRBV5-1 and J usage is TRBJ1-3. Germline loops: CDR1 SGHRS, CDR2 YFSETQ. The CDR3 is 16 residues long. This chain's CDR3 is CASSLDNGNSGNTIYF.

V and J are TRBV11-2 and TRBJ1-3; TCRdb's D call, TRBD1, is unchecked because there is no DNA. The CDR3 extends over 15 amino acids. Germline CDR1 SGHAT, CDR2 FQNNGV. CDR3 loop: CASSRDDGGRNTIYF.

The rearrangement joins TRBV2 to TRBJ2-2; with no DNA, the TCRdb D assignment of TRBD1 cannot be verified. There are 14 residues in the CDR3. CDR1 is SNHLY and CDR2 is FYNNEI in the germline V gene. CDR3 region: CASRKTGPTGELFF.

The V and J genes are TRBV12-3 or TRBV12-4 and TRBJ1-2; absent DNA, TCRdb's TRBD1 call cannot be checked. CDR3 length: 16 residues. Here the CDR3 reads CASNNDWVPITIGYTF.

The chain has TRBV19 and TRBJ1-5. Germline CDR1 is LNHDA and CDR2 is SQIVND (reference sequence). The CDR3 has 13 residues. The CDR3 is CASSIDRQGPQHF.

This chain's CDR3 is CASSFNQPQHF. The chain carries TRBV12-3 or TRBV12-4 and TRBJ1-5. The length of the CDR3 is 11 residues.

The chain has TRBV5-6 and TRBJ1-1; TCRdb's D call, TRBD1, is unchecked because there is no DNA. Germline loops: CDR1 SGHDT, CDR2 YYEEEE. There are 14 residues in the CDR3. The CDR3 here is CASSLIRGFTEAFF.

The chain carries TRBV29-1 and TRBJ1-1; there is no DNA to check the TCRdb D call of TRBD1. The CDR3 loop spans 13 amino acids. The germline gives CDR1 SQVTM, CDR2 ANQGSEA. CDR3 region: CSVESLSNTEAFF. Supplemented by reference TRBV29-1 and TRBJ1-1, the full variable domain reads SAVISQKPSRDICQRGTSLTIQCQVDSQVTMMFWYRQQPGQSLTLIATANQGSEATYESGFVIDKFPISRPNLTFSTLTVSNMSPEDSSIYLCSVESLSNTEAFFGQGTRLTVV.

The V gene is TRBV12-3 or TRBV12-4, the J gene TRBJ2-1. There are 15 residues in the CDR3. This CDR3 is CASRGSGRAHNEQFF.

The chain carries TRBV3-1 and TRBJ2-1. The CDR3 covers 13 residues. Germline V gene lookup returns CDR1 LGHDT and CDR2 YNNKEL (reference sequence). The CDR3 region is CASSQDLTGKQFF.

The rearrangement uses TRBV6-5 and TRBJ1-5; TCRdb selects TRBD1, and the lack of DNA leaves this call unchecked. Germline lookup yields CDR1 MNHEY and CDR2 SVGAGI. This CDR3 contains 14 residues. The CDR3 reads CASSPDGTNQPQHF.